The 25 T cell receptor beta chains listed next were all sequenced from one sample in a study of cytomegalovirus exposure and HLA in healthy donors (dated by TCRdb to 2017 to 2019). To prepare the library, the immunoSEQ multiplex PCR assay was applied. TCRdb re-hosts the immuneACCESS table, in-frame sequences only. Its copies lack some clones; in the studies checked, an unresolved V gene accounts for under half of them, and the cause for the rest is not known. The sample table shows roughly 220,000 clones, and around 90% are seen once. Clones ranked in the top ten supply 1% to 1.2% of the sample. Sequencing was done on a sample of PBMCs. The receptor source for this set is a young woman in good health and CMV-seronegative.

V is TRBV2 and J is TRBJ2-5; D is possibly TRBD1 (5 bases). V was trimmed by 6 bases and J by 5 bases, leaving 13 bases between them. The CDR3 has 13 residues. The germline V gene encodes CDR1 SNHLY and CDR2 FYNNEI. CDR3 DNA: TGTGCCAGCAGCAGGGCCGTGGGCGAGACCCAGTACTTC. Its translation is CASSRAVGETQYF. The whole variable domain, filled in from reference TRBV2 and TRBJ2-5, reads EPEVTQTPSHQVTQMGQEVILRCVPISNHLYFYWYRQILGQKVEFLVSFYNNEISEKSEIFDDQFSVERPDGSNFTLKIRSTKLEDSAMYFCASSRAVGETQYFGPGTRLLVL.

V is TRBV4-2 and J is TRBJ2-7; 8 positions agree with TRBD2. In germline, CDR1 is LGHNA, CDR2 YNFKEQ. With V trimmed by 3 bases and J by 7 bases, 8 bases remained unmatched. This CDR3 is built from 14 residues. CDR3 in amino acids: CASSQEGLVEEQYF. For the CDR3, the DNA is TGTGCCAGCAGCCAGGAGGGACTAGTTGAGGAGCAGTACTTC.

This chain links TRBV7-9 with TRBJ1-2, with 9 bases that match TRBD1. V gave up 3 bases and J gave up 6 bases; unmatched junction bases: 8. CDR1 SEHNR and CDR2 FQNEAQ come from the germline V gene (reference sequence). The CDR3 is 15 residues long. CDR3 DNA: TGTGCCAGCAGCTTCCCCATGACAGGGGGGCATGGCTACACCTTC. Translating gives CASSFPMTGGHGYTF.

This clone was seen a single time. The chain employs TRBV9 and TRBJ2-3; perhaps TRBD2 as D (6 bases). CDR1 is SGDLS, CDR2 YYNGEE, per germline. The CDR3 loop spans 15 amino acids. The V end was cut by 3 bases, the J end by 2 bases, with 13 bases between. CDR3 residues: CASSAQLAATDTQYF. CDR3 nucleotides: TGTGCCAGCAGCGCTCAACTAGCAGCCACAGATACGCAGTATTTT.

The count of this clone is one. This chain links TRBV21-1 with TRBJ2-1; the table's D call, TRBD2, was not checked against the DNA. TRBV21-1 is recorded as a pseudogene. The CDR3 is made up of 16 amino acids. This CDR3 is CASSKLGEFSYNEQFF. The CDR3 nucleotides are TGTGCCAGCAGCAAATTGGGAGAATTCTCCTACAATGAGCAGTTCTTC.

The V and J genes are TRBV7-6 and TRBJ2-7; 10 bases are a match to TRBD2. Germline V gene lookup returns CDR1 SGHVS and CDR2 FNYEAQ. Trimming cost V 4 bases and J 6 bases; bases outside gene matches: 15. The CDR3 extends over 17 amino acids. The DNA of the CDR3 is TGTGCCAGCAGCTACAGCTCTAGCGGGAGCGGGTTTTTCGAGCAGTACTTC. Translation gives CASSYSSSGSGFFEQYF.

V gene TRBV28 combines with J gene TRBJ2-2; tentatively, D is TRBD1 (5 bases). V gave up 2 bases and J gave up 3 bases, with 10 bases separating them. Germline values: CDR1 MDHEN, CDR2 SYDVKM. The CDR3 contains 15 residues. CDR3 DNA sequence: TGTGCCAGCAGTTTACTCGACAGATACACCGGGGAGCTGTTTTTT. This gives the protein CASSLLDRYTGELFF.

V gene TRBV5-1 combines with J gene TRBJ1-4; TRBD1 agrees at 8 bases. There are 16 residues in the CDR3. Germline assignment: CDR1 SGHRS and CDR2 YFSETQ. The V and J ends lost 1 base and 8 bases, in that order; junction bases with no gene match: 10. In DNA, the CDR3 is TGCGCCAGCAGCTTGATTAGGACAGGGCAGGGAGAAAAACTGTTTTTT. Translation: CASSLIRTGQGEKLFF. Full variable domain (missing parts from reference TRBV5-1 and TRBJ1-4): KAGVTQTPRYLIKTRGQQVTLSCSPISGHRSVSWYQQTPGQGLQFLFEYFSETQRNKGNFPGRFSGRQFSNSRSEMNVSTLELGDSALYLCASSLIRTGQGEKLFFGSGTQLSVL.

The J gene is TRBJ2-5, the V gene TRBV7-6; D perhaps matches TRBD2 (6 bases). Germline V gene data show CDR1 as SGHVS and CDR2 as FNYEAQ. Trimming took 5 bases from V and 1 from J, leaving 17 bases between them. The CDR3 totals 16 residues. CDR3 in amino acids: CASSPLAAAGQETQYF. CDR3 bases: TGTGCCAGCAGCCCCTTAGCGGCGGCTGGCCAAGAGACCCAGTACTTC.

This rearrangement joins TRBV6-5 to TRBJ1-2; D perhaps matches TRBD1 (5 bases). This CDR3 has 13 residues. The ends were cut back, 6 bases at V and 2 bases at J, with 10 bases in the middle. CDR1 and CDR2 (germline): MNHEY, SVGAGI. This CDR3 is CASRWGGNYGYTF. In nucleotides, the CDR3 is TGTGCCAGCAGATGGGGGGGAAACTATGGCTACACCTTC.

This clone was recorded a few times. The chain couples TRBV5-4 to TRBJ1-2, with 7 nucleotides matching TRBD1. From germline, CDR1 is SGHNT and CDR2 YYREEE (reference sequence). The CDR3 covers 14 residues. The ends lost 3 bases at V and 3 bases at J; junction bases unmatched: 5. CDR3 in DNA: TGTGCCAGCAGCTCACAGGGGAGCGACTATGGCTACACCTTC. This encodes CASSSQGSDYGYTF.

V gene TRBV19 combines with J gene TRBJ2-7; 10 nucleotides align to TRBD2. V was clipped by 9 bases and J by 2 bases; unmatched bases: 7. CDR3 size: 14 residues. Germline CDR1 LNHDA, CDR2 SQIVND (reference sequence). The CDR3 spells CASSGTSAAYEQYF. As DNA, the CDR3 is TGTGCCAGCAGCGGGACTAGCGCAGCCTACGAGCAGTACTTC.

This chain uses TRBV10-3 with TRBJ2-4, with 13 bases aligning to TRBD2. V trimming: 3 bases; J trimming: 1 base; junction bases outside the gene matches: 6. This CDR3 contains 18 residues. Germline V gene data show CDR1 as ENHRY and CDR2 as SYGVKD. CDR3 sequence: CAISELAGGPNAKNIQYF. The CDR3 DNA sequence: TGTGCCATCAGTGAACTAGCGGGAGGGCCTAATGCCAAAAACATTCAGTACTTC.

This clone showed up just a few times. The chain employs TRBV2 and TRBJ1-5; 7 bases map to TRBD1. CDR1 and CDR2 from the germline V gene are SNHLY and FYNNEI. There are 14 residues in the CDR3. V shed 4 bases, J shed 6 bases, and the junction held 6 bases outside the gene matches. CDR3 in DNA: TGTGCCAGCAGTGTAGGGGGCTCCATTCAGCCCCAGCATTTT. Amino acid sequence: CASSVGGSIQPQHF.

The chain links TRBV30 to TRBJ2-1; tentative D call: TRBD2 (7 bases). V was cut by 4 bases and J by 6 bases, with 16 bases left in between. Germline CDR1 is GTSNPN and CDR2 is SVGIG (reference sequence). The CDR3 has 14 residues. The CDR3 DNA reads as TGTGCCTGGAAAGGGGGGGTCCCCGGCAATGAGCAGTTCTTC. Encoded protein: CAWKGGVPGNEQFF.

This clone was counted only a few times. The chain links TRBV2 to TRBJ2-7; TRBD2 is a possible D gene (6 bases). Trimming took 7 bases from V and 7 from J, leaving 14 bases between them. This CDR3 has 12 residues. The V gene's germline CDR1 is SNHLY and CDR2 FYNNEI. In DNA form, the CDR3 reads TGTGCCAGCACTCGGGAGTTGGGGGAGCAGTACTTC. Residues: CASTRELGEQYF.

V and J are TRBV20-1 and TRBJ2-1; a possible D gene is TRBD2 (5 bases). The germline gives CDR1 DFQATT, CDR2 SNEGSKA (reference sequence). The CDR3 sequence is 11 residues long. Trimming cost V 3 bases and J 10 bases, with 10 bases left between them. The CDR3 is CSARELEEQFF. The CDR3 DNA reads as TGCAGTGCTAGGGAACTAGAGGAGCAGTTCTTC.

This chain joins TRBV6-1 and TRBJ2-2; 7 nucleotides agree with TRBD1. This CDR3 region has 15 residues. The ends lost 10 bases at V and 4 bases at J; junction bases unmatched: 12. The germline gives CDR1 MNHNS, CDR2 SASEGT. This chain's CDR3 is CATKIGGAGTGELFF. The CDR3 bases are TGTGCCACAAAGATAGGGGGCGCGGGCACCGGGGAGCTGTTTTTT.

J is TRBJ2-7 and V is TRBV6-1; TRBD2 matches at 7 bases. V was clipped by 5 bases and J by 7 bases; unmatched bases: 8. The CDR3 contains 13 residues. Germline V lookup: CDR1 MNHNS, CDR2 SASEGT. This CDR3 reads CASSFGRSGEQYF. The CDR3 DNA reads TGTGCCAGCAGTTTCGGGAGGTCGGGAGAGCAGTACTTC.

The rearrangement uses TRBV7-3 and TRBJ2-2; D gene unclear. Between the trimmed V and J ends, which lost 3 bases and 3 bases, there was a span of 11 bases. Germline CDR1 reads SGHTA; CDR2 reads FQGTGA. The CDR3 runs 15 residues. CDR3 nucleotides: TGTGCCAGCAGCTTGACCCAGGTTCACACCGGGGAGCTGTTTTTT. Translation: CASSLTQVHTGELFF. The entire variable domain, with the rest obtained from reference TRBV7-3 and TRBJ2-2, is as follows: GAGVSQTPSNKVTEKGKYVELRCDPISGHTALYWYRQSLGQGPEFLIYFQGTGAADDSGLPNDRFFAVRPEGSVSTLKIQRTERGDSAVYLCASSLTQVHTGELFFGEGSRLTVL.

The genes are TRBV14 and TRBJ2-1, with 12 bases identical to TRBD2. Germline values: CDR1 SGHDN, CDR2 FVKESK. The trim removed 4 bases at V and 9 bases at J, leaving 7 bases unmatched. This CDR3 contains 15 residues. This CDR3 reads CASSPLAGGPGEQFF. The CDR3 DNA is TGTGCCAGCAGCCCTCTAGCGGGAGGGCCAGGTGAGCAGTTCTTC.

The chain has TRBV6-4 and TRBJ2-1; TRBD1 might be the D (6 bases). CDR1 and CDR2 (germline): MRHNA, SNTAGT. This CDR3 spans 16 amino acids. The V and J ends lost 2 bases and 6 bases respectively, with 17 bases between them. The CDR3 sequence: CASSDNPGVGANEQFF. CDR3 DNA: TGTGCCAGCAGTGACAACCCAGGGGTGGGGGCCAATGAGCAGTTCTTC.

CDR3: CASSTPPGGLAGLNEQFF. CDR3 nucleotides: TGTGCCAGCAGCACCCCCCCGGGGGGACTAGCAGGTCTAAATGAGCAGTTCTTC. This chain joins TRBV7-2 and TRBJ2-1; 9 bases fit TRBD2. The CDR3 totals 18 residues. The germline V gene has CDR1 SGHTA and CDR2 FQGNSA. V lost 5 bases and J lost 7; bases outside the gene matches: 18.

The chain recombines TRBV10-2 with TRBJ1-2, with 7 bases aligning to TRBD1. In germline, CDR1 is WSHSY, CDR2 SAAADI. The junction had 2 bases not matched to a gene; V was cut back by 3 bases and J by 1 base. The CDR3 sequence is 14 residues long. CDR3 nucleotide sequence: TGCGCCAGCAGTGATGGGACAGATAACTATGGCTACACCTTC. Protein sequence: CASSDGTDNYGYTF.

The chain links TRBV2 to TRBJ1-3; 7 nucleotides line up with TRBD1. The CDR3 has 15 residues. V lost 3 bases to trimming and J lost 3 bases; unmatched junction nucleotides: 5. Germline loops: CDR1 SNHLY, CDR2 FYNNEI. Here the CDR3 DNA reads TGTGCCAGCAGTGAGGAGGGGGCGCGTGGAAACACCATATATTTT. Translated, it gives CASSEEGARGNTIYF.